Shown below are 26 T cell receptor beta chains from a single sample sequenced in a study of long-term antiretroviral therapy in people with HIV (dated by TCRdb to between 2020 and 2023). The immunoSEQ hsTCRB v3.0 assay was used at survey level resolution to sequence the TRB variable region. In its TCRdb copy, this immuneACCESS table keeps in-frame sequences only and misses some clones. Where compared with another copy, unresolved V genes explain less than half of these, and the others have no known cause. The sample profile shows about 24,000 clones; approximately 77% of them were found once. In total, the top ten clones hold around 6.2% of the sample. This specimen consisted of unsorted PBMCs, obtained 4.4 years after starting antiretroviral therapy. The receptor source for this set is a man aged 25 to 40 with HIV.

The CDR3 coding sequence is TGTGCCAGCAGCGTAGTTAGCTCTGGGGCCAACGTCCTGACTTTC. This encodes CASSVVSSGANVLTF. This rearrangement joins TRBV9 to TRBJ2-6; D not resolved. The CDR3 runs to 15 residues. Between the trimmed V and J ends, which lost 0 bases and 0 bases, there was a span of 4 bases. Germline V gene sequence: CDR1 SGDLS, CDR2 YYNGEE.

The rearrangement links TRBV7-9 to TRBJ2-3, with D perhaps TRBD1 (6 bases). The V end lost 7 bases, the J end lost 0 bases, and 17 bases lay between the germline ends. The CDR3 has 16 residues. The V gene's germline CDR1 is SEHNR and CDR2 FQNEAQ (reference sequence). The DNA for the CDR3 is TGTGCCAGCATCCATGCCGAGGGGGTTAGCACAGATACGCAGTATTTT. Protein: CASIHAEGVSTDTQYF. Using reference TRBV7-9 and TRBJ2-3 for the parts outside the CDR3, the full variable domain is DTGVSQNPRHKITKRGQNVTFRCDPISEHNRLYWYRQTLGQGPEFLTYFQNEAQLEKSRLLSDRFSAERPKGSFSTLEIQRTEQGDSAMYLCASIHAEGVSTDTQYFGPGTRLTVL.

V usage is TRBV5-1 and J usage is TRBJ2-5, with D possibly being TRBD2 (6 bases). Germline CDR1 is SGHRS and CDR2 is YFSETQ. This CDR3 has 15 residues. V was clipped by 6 bases and J by 7 bases, with 22 bases between them. CDR3 sequence (DNA): TGCGCCAGCACGTCTCATCGGACCGGAGCGGGGACCCAGTACTTC. Translation gives CASTSHRTGAGTQYF.

The DNA of the CDR3 is TGTGCCAGCAGTGGCTACAGGGAGGAATCTGAAGCTTTCTTT. Amino acids: CASSGYREESEAFF. This chain uses TRBV2 with TRBJ1-1, with a possible D match to TRBD1 (6 bases). The length of the CDR3 is 14 residues. V was clipped by 4 bases and J by 6 bases, with 15 bases between them. Per the germline V gene, CDR1 is SNHLY and CDR2 is FYNNEI. Full variable domain (outside the CDR3, taken from reference TRBV2 and TRBJ1-1): EPEVTQTPSHQVTQMGQEVILRCVPISNHLYFYWYRQILGQKVEFLVSFYNNEISEKSEIFDDQFSVERPDGSNFTLKIRSTKLEDSAMYFCASSGYREESEAFFGQGTRLTVV.

This clone was seen more than once but under ten times. The gene calls are TRBV5-4 and TRBJ1-2; no clear D gene. Germline-derived CDR1 and CDR2 are SGHNT and YYREEE (reference sequence). The CDR3 loop spans 15 amino acids. Trimming stripped 0 bases from V and 4 bases from J, with 13 bases between. CDR3 coding DNA: TGTGCCAGCAGCTTGGGTGGTCTGGAAAGCTATGGCTACACCTTC. Encoded protein: CASSLGGLESYGYTF. Full variable domain (outside the CDR3, taken from reference TRBV5-4 and TRBJ1-2): ETGVTQSPTHLIKTRGQQVTLRCSSQSGHNTVSWYQQALGQGPQFIFQYYREEENGRGNFPPRFSGLQFPNYSSELNVNALELDDSALYLCASSLGGLESYGYTFGSGTRLTVV.

The chain combines TRBV5-4 with TRBJ2-2; 9 bases match TRBD1. J gave up 4 bases and V 4 bases, and 8 bases lay outside the gene matches. The CDR3 totals 16 residues. Germline-derived CDR1 and CDR2 are SGHNT and YYREEE (reference sequence). DNA of the CDR3: TGTGCCAGCAGCGATGGGACAGGGAGAATCACCGGGGAGCTGTTTTTT. It yields the protein CASSDGTGRITGELFF.

This clone has a handful of counts. The rearrangement uses TRBV27 and TRBJ2-7, with D possibly matching TRBD1 (5 bases). This CDR3 has 16 amino acids. The V end was cut by 5 bases, the J end by 0 bases, with 17 bases between. From germline, CDR1 is MNHEY and CDR2 SMNVEV (reference sequence). The CDR3 DNA sequence: TGTGCCAGCAGTCAAAGCGTAGGACATCTCTCCTACGAGCAGTACTTC. This encodes CASSQSVGHLSYEQYF.

This chain links TRBV5-6 with TRBJ2-6; no definite D call. Trimming left V 2 bases short and J 0 bases short, with 15 bases between. Germline assignment: CDR1 SGHDT and CDR2 YYEEEE. The CDR3 covers 18 residues. Here the CDR3 DNA reads TGTGCCAGCAGCTTAATGTCAGGCGGATTCTCTGGGGCCAACGTCCTGACTTTC. Translating it yields CASSLMSGGFSGANVLTF.

The J gene is TRBJ1-1, the V gene TRBV7-9, with 9 bases that match TRBD1. With V trimmed by 5 bases and J by 1 base, 5 bases remained unmatched. The CDR3 runs 15 residues. Germline V gene data show CDR1 as SEHNR and CDR2 as FQNEAQ (reference sequence). The CDR3 region is CASSITDRGNTEAFF. The DNA for the CDR3 is TGTGCCAGCAGCATTACGGACAGGGGGAACACTGAAGCTTTCTTT. The variable domain in full, completed from reference TRBV7-9 and TRBJ1-1, reads DTGVSQNPRHKITKRGQNVTFRCDPISEHNRLYWYRQTLGQGPEFLTYFQNEAQLEKSRLLSDRFSAERPKGSFSTLEIQRTEQGDSAMYLCASSITDRGNTEAFFGQGTRLTVV.

V gene TRBV7-2 combines with J gene TRBJ1-1, with a weak D call TRBD1 (6 bases). Germline V gene lookup returns CDR1 SGHTA and CDR2 FQGNSA. The V and J ends lost 3 bases and 2 bases respectively, with 19 bases between them. CDR3 length equals 17 residues. This chain's CDR3 is CASSFRIRGRGNTEAFF. CDR3 in DNA: TGTGCCAGCAGCTTTAGGATCAGGGGCAGGGGAAACACTGAAGCTTTCTTT.

This clone occurred once. The chain links TRBV6-5 to TRBJ1-5; D not certain. With 6 bases removed from V and 3 bases from J, the gap between germline ends came to 9 bases. The CDR3 spans 13 residues. Germline V gives CDR1 MNHEY, CDR2 SVGAGI. The CDR3 loop reads CASRGYDNQPQHF. The CDR3 DNA follows: TGTGCCAGCAGGGGATATGACAATCAGCCCCAGCATTTT.

The DNA for the CDR3 is TGTGCCAGCAGCTTGTACAGGGAAGCTTTCTTT. As protein: CASSLYREAFF. The chain uses TRBV5-6 and TRBJ1-1, with D possibly being TRBD1 (5 bases). Germline V CDR1 and CDR2: SGHDT, YYEEEE. Trimming took 1 base from V and 8 from J, leaving 6 bases between them. This CDR3 contains 11 residues.

The J gene is TRBJ1-2, the V gene TRBV9; maybe TRBD1 (5 bases). CDR1 SGDLS and CDR2 YYNGEE come from the germline V gene. V lost 0 bases and J 2 bases, leaving 14 bases between the germline ends. There are 16 residues in the CDR3. This CDR3 is CASSVDGTGRNYGYTF. Written as DNA, the CDR3 is TGTGCCAGCAGCGTAGATGGGACGGGGCGGAACTATGGCTACACCTTC.

The chain carries TRBV5-4 and TRBJ2-2; 7 bases map to TRBD1. The germline gives CDR1 SGHNT, CDR2 YYREEE (reference sequence). CDR3 length: 15 amino acids. The ends lost 0 bases at V and 2 bases at J; junction bases unmatched: 1. CDR3 region: CASSLGQGNTGELFF. The CDR3 DNA reads as TGTGCCAGCAGCTTGGGACAGGGAAACACCGGGGAGCTGTTTTTT.

The V gene is TRBV27, the J gene TRBJ1-5, with D hard to call. The germline gives CDR1 MNHEY, CDR2 SMNVEV (reference sequence). The CDR3 has 12 residues. V lost 3 bases and J lost 6, with 6 bases in between. CDR3 coding DNA: TGTGCCAGCAGTTTTGGAGGTCAGCCCCAGCATTTT. It specifies CASSFGGQPQHF.

CDR3 coding DNA: TGTGCCAGCAGTTTATTCACGTCTAACAGGGGTGAAAAACTGTTTTTT. This gives the protein CASSLFTSNRGEKLFF. The chain links TRBV27 to TRBJ1-4; 7 positions match TRBD1. There are 16 residues in the CDR3. Germline V lookup: CDR1 MNHEY, CDR2 SMNVEV (reference sequence). After removal of 1 base from V and 7 bases from J, the junction contained 9 bases not matched to a gene.

The rearrangement uses TRBV4-3 and TRBJ2-7, with 7 nucleotides matching TRBD1. The ends lost 0 bases at V and 4 bases at J; junction bases unmatched: 6. CDR3 size: 15 residues. Germline V lookup: CDR1 LGHNA, CDR2 YSLEER. The CDR3 coding sequence is TGCGCCAGCAGCCAAGACCACAGGGGATTGTACGAGCAGTACTTC. Its translation: CASSQDHRGLYEQYF.

This chain joins TRBV14 and TRBJ1-1; D unresolved. Germline values: CDR1 SGHDN, CDR2 FVKESK. CDR3 length: 15 residues. V was clipped by 1 base and J by 3 bases, with 12 bases between them. The CDR3 loop is CASSQGTFRDTEAFF. CDR3 in DNA: TGTGCCAGCAGCCAAGGTACTTTTAGGGACACTGAAGCTTTCTTT. The full variable domain, with the rest looked up from reference TRBV14 and TRBJ1-1, is EAGVTQFPSHSVIEKGQTVTLRCDPISGHDNLYWYRRVMGKEIKFLLHFVKESKQDESGMPNNRFLAERTGGTYSTLKVQPAELEDSGVYFCASSQGTFRDTEAFFGQGTRLTVV.

This clone occurred a few times. V usage is TRBV28 and J usage is TRBJ2-7; D gene uncertain. V was cut by 7 bases and J by 2 bases, with 6 bases left in between. Germline values: CDR1 MDHEN, CDR2 SYDVKM. This CDR3 contains 11 residues. The CDR3 DNA reads as TGTGCCAGCACTGACCCCTACGAGCAGTACTTC. It is translated as CASTDPYEQYF.

The chain recombines TRBV21-1 with TRBJ1-1. TRBV21-1 is given as a pseudogene. The CDR3 runs 11 residues. CDR3 protein: CASLISGEAFF. CDR3 nucleotide sequence: TGTGCCAGCCTCATTTCGGGTGAAGCTTTCTTT.

The V gene is TRBV27, the J gene TRBJ2-1, with 8 bases identical to TRBD1. This CDR3 contains 14 residues. CDR1 and CDR2 from the germline V gene are MNHEY and SMNVEV (reference sequence). After removal of 4 bases from V and 8 bases from J, the junction contained 7 bases not matched to a gene. This CDR3 is CASSSRQGRDEQFF. CDR3 coding DNA: TGTGCCAGCAGTTCACGACAGGGGCGGGATGAGCAGTTCTTC.

The sample holds one count of this clone. The chain has TRBV5-1 and TRBJ1-1, with a tentative D call TRBD1 (5 bases). Germline V gene sequence: CDR1 SGHRS, CDR2 YFSETQ. The V end lost 5 bases, the J end lost 4 bases, and 18 bases lay between the germline ends. This CDR3 region has 15 residues. The CDR3 sequence: CASRLNSHGGTEAFF. The CDR3 nucleotides are TGCGCCAGCAGGCTAAACTCTCACGGGGGCACTGAAGCTTTCTTT.

V usage is TRBV5-4 and J usage is TRBJ2-3; possible D gene TRBD2, 5 bases. Germline V CDR1 and CDR2: SGHNT, YYREEE (reference sequence). V shed 3 bases and J shed 2 bases, with 10 bases lying between them. The CDR3 covers 14 residues. The CDR3 DNA reads as TGTGCCAGCAGCTATTCCGGGGACACAGATACGCAGTATTTT. Its protein is CASSYSGDTDTQYF.

The chain couples TRBV5-1 to TRBJ1-2; maybe TRBD1 (5 bases). With 0 bases removed from V and 4 bases from J, the gap between germline ends came to 7 bases. Germline V gives CDR1 SGHRS, CDR2 YFSETQ. There are 13 residues in the CDR3. The DNA of the CDR3 is TGCGCCAGCAGCTTGGACGGGACCTATGGCTACACCTTC. This translates into CASSLDGTYGYTF. Full variable domain (missing parts from reference TRBV5-1 and TRBJ1-2): KAGVTQTPRYLIKTRGQQVTLSCSPISGHRSVSWYQQTPGQGLQFLFEYFSETQRNKGNFPGRFSGRQFSNSRSEMNVSTLELGDSALYLCASSLDGTYGYTFGSGTRLTVV.

This sequence joins TRBV5-1 and TRBJ1-1, with D unclear. Germline-derived CDR1 and CDR2 are SGHRS and YFSETQ. V lost 2 bases and J 6 bases, leaving 11 bases between the germline ends. This CDR3 is built from 13 residues. The DNA of the CDR3 is TGCGCCAGCAGCTTAATGGACGGGTCTGAAGCTTTCTTT. As protein: CASSLMDGSEAFF. Together with reference TRBV5-1 and TRBJ1-1, the CDR3 gives the full variable domain: KAGVTQTPRYLIKTRGQQVTLSCSPISGHRSVSWYQQTPGQGLQFLFEYFSETQRNKGNFPGRFSGRQFSNSRSEMNVSTLELGDSALYLCASSLMDGSEAFFGQGTRLTVV.

The chain couples TRBV29-1 to TRBJ1-1; no clear D. The germline CDR1 and CDR2 sequences are SQVTM and ANQGSEA. The CDR3 consists of 12 residues. Trimming removed 2 bases from V and 3 bases from J, with 7 bases in between. The CDR3 DNA follows: TGCAGCGTTGAACAAGCGTACACTGAAGCTTTCTTT. The encoded protein is CSVEQAYTEAFF.